This T cell receptor (beta chain) was captured by sequencing in a study of pediatric ulcerative colitis. Sequencing was at survey level. The data were produced by immunoSEQ multiplex PCR, yet TCRdb's version contains in-frame clones alone and is incomplete. The sample shows about 35,000 clones, 81% of them seen only once. The CDR3 is 13 residues long. The V end lost 9 bases, the J end lost 1 base, and 12 bases lay between the germline ends. In germline, CDR1 is SGHNT, CDR2 YENEEA. During colonoscopy, one to two rectal pinch biopsies were collected. The receptor was isolated from a boy younger than 18 with mild ulcerative colitis. This rearrangement joins TRBV11-3 to TRBJ2-5; tentative D call: TRBD2 (5 bases). The specimen sequenced was gut tissue. For the CDR3, the DNA is TGTGCCAGTTCGGGGAAACTCCAAGAGACCCAGTACTTC. This translates into CASSGKLQETQYF.